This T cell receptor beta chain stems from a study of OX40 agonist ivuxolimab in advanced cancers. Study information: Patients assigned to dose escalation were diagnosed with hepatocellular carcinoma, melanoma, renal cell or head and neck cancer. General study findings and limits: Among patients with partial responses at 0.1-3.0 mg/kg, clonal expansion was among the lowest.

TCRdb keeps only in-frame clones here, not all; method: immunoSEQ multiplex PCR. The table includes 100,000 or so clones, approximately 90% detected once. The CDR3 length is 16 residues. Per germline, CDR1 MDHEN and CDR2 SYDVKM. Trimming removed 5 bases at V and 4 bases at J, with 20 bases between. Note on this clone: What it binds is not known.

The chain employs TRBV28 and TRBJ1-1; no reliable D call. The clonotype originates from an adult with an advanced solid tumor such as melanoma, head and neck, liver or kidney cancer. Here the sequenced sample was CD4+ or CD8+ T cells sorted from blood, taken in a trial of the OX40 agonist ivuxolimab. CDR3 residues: CASSPPGLRRFTEAFF. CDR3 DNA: TGTGCCAGCAGTCCACCAGGCCTTAGGCGGTTCACTGAAGCTTTCTTT.